Shown below are 24 T cell receptor beta chains from a single sample sequenced in a study of cytomegalovirus exposure and HLA in healthy donors. The PCR was carried out with 60 Vbeta primers and 13 Jbeta primers. The table came from immunoSEQ multiplex PCR; TCRdb's copy has only in-frame clones and leaves some out. This sample has about 140,000 clones; roughly 80% occur once, and the top ten carry roughly 2.9%. Sequencing input: PBMCs. Receptors were obtained from a woman aged 30 to 39 in good health and CMV-seronegative.

The chain couples TRBV7-3 to TRBJ2-3, with TRBD2 identical over 12 bases. After removal of 4 bases from V and 2 bases from J, the junction contained 4 bases not matched to a gene. The CDR3 totals 16 residues. CDR1 and CDR2 from the germline V gene are SGHTA and FQGTGA. As DNA, the CDR3 is TGTGCCAGCAGCTCCGGACTAGCGGGGTACACAGATACGCAGTATTTT. It yields the protein CASSSGLAGYTDTQYF.

The chain carries TRBV7-3 and TRBJ2-5; 9 bases line up with TRBD2. The last part of the DNA fits TRBJ2-7 better; the J call may be wrong. The CDR3 is 16 residues long. Looked up from germline, CDR1 is SGHTA and CDR2 is FQGTGA. In DNA, the CDR3 is TGTGCCAGCAGCTTAAACGCGGGGGGGAGCTCCTACGAGCAGTACTTC. Protein product: CASSLNAGGSSYEQYF.

This chain connects TRBV5-1 to TRBJ2-3; D is uncertain. Trimming removed 4 bases at V and 1 base at J, with 16 bases between. This CDR3 region has 16 residues. Looked up from germline, CDR1 is SGHRS and CDR2 is YFSETQ. CDR3 in amino acids: CASSNREAPGTDTQYF. The CDR3 nucleotides read TGCGCCAGCAGCAACCGTGAGGCCCCAGGCACAGATACGCAGTATTTT.

This clone was detected only a few times. The chain recombines TRBV5-1 with TRBJ1-1, with TRBD1 matching over 7 bases. The CDR3 length is 14 residues. CDR1 SGHRS and CDR2 YFSETQ come from the germline V gene. With V trimmed by 7 bases and J by 6 bases, 12 bases remained unmatched. The CDR3 sequence is CASGQGVEIAEAFF. The CDR3, as DNA: TGCGCCAGCGGCCAGGGGGTTGAGATCGCTGAAGCTTTCTTT.

The chain has TRBV30 and TRBJ2-5, with D tentatively TRBD2 (5 bases). Germline CDR1 is GTSNPN and CDR2 is SVGIG (reference sequence). The CDR3 loop spans 11 amino acids. The ends were cut back, 5 bases at V and 2 bases at J, with 6 bases in the middle. DNA of the CDR3: TGTGCCTGGGGCGGGCAAGAGACCCAGTACTTC. Amino acid sequence: CAWGGQETQYF.

The chain recombines TRBV5-1 with TRBJ1-5; TRBD1 agrees at 7 bases. This CDR3 region has 18 residues. V shed 3 bases, J shed 0 bases, and the junction held 12 bases outside the gene matches. The germline V gene encodes CDR1 SGHRS and CDR2 YFSETQ. The CDR3 loop reads CASSSCWRGPYSNQPQHF. In DNA, the CDR3 is TGCGCCAGCAGCTCATGTTGGAGGGGGCCATATAGCAATCAGCCCCAGCATTTT.

The count of this clone is one. The genes are TRBV20-1 and TRBJ2-7; D unclear. Germline values: CDR1 DFQATT, CDR2 SNEGSKA (reference sequence). Trimming shortened V by 3 bases and J by 3 bases, and 6 bases separated the two germline ends. The CDR3 is 11 residues long. The CDR3 reads CSARQIYEQYF. The CDR3 nucleotides read TGCAGTGCTAGGCAGATCTACGAGCAGTACTTC.

This chain connects TRBV9 to TRBJ1-1, with D tentatively TRBD1 (5 bases). The V gene lost 3 bases and the J gene lost 7 bases, with 13 bases spanning the gap. The CDR3 consists of 13 residues. Germline CDR1 and CDR2: SGDLS and YYNGEE. CDR3 in amino acids: CASSASGGSEAFF. The CDR3 nucleotides are TGTGCCAGCAGCGCCTCGGGGGGTAGTGAAGCTTTCTTT.

This chain uses TRBV7-2 with TRBJ1-2; 9 bases map to TRBD1. V trimming: 5 bases; J trimming: 4 bases; junction bases outside the gene matches: 5. Germline CDR1 is SGHTA and CDR2 is FQGNSA. The CDR3 is 14 amino acids. For the CDR3, the DNA is TGTGCCAGCAGCCCGGACAGGGGCCCCTATGGCTACACCTTC. It is translated as CASSPDRGPYGYTF.

The chain links TRBV19 to TRBJ2-1, with TRBD2 as a possible D gene (7 bases). The germline V and J ends were trimmed by 5 bases and 2 bases, with 13 bases remaining between them. The germline gives CDR1 LNHDA, CDR2 SQIVND (reference sequence). The CDR3 sequence is 15 residues long. The CDR3 spells CASSPGGLPYNEQFF. CDR3 in DNA: TGTGCCAGTAGTCCGGGGGGCCTACCCTACAATGAGCAGTTCTTC.

J is TRBJ2-7 and V is TRBV29-1; TRBD1 matches at 9 bases. V trimming: 6 bases; J trimming: 7 bases; junction bases outside the gene matches: 13. The length of the CDR3 is 14 residues. CDR1 and CDR2 (germline): SQVTM, ANQGSEA. CDR3 residues: CSVRGGQGVGEQYF. For the CDR3, the DNA is TGCAGCGTCCGAGGGGGACAGGGAGTGGGTGAGCAGTACTTC.

This clone was seen a few times. An end of the junction differs from the germline gene, which may be a read error. The chain has TRBV4-2 and TRBJ2-1, with D tentatively TRBD2 (6 bases). The V gene's germline CDR1 is LGHNA and CDR2 YNFKEQ. The CDR3 loop spans 13 amino acids. Here the CDR3 reads CASSQDLGEASVF. The CDR3 coding sequence is TGTGCCAGCAGCCAAGATTTGGGGGAGGCGTCGGTCTTC.

V and J are TRBV5-1 and TRBJ2-2; TRBD1 matches at 9 bases. The germline V gene encodes CDR1 SGHRS and CDR2 YFSETQ. V lost 6 bases, J lost 3 bases, and 6 bases stayed unmatched. There are 15 residues in the CDR3. The DNA of the CDR3 is TGCGCCAGCACCCAACAGGGGGCGGACACCGGGGAGCTGTTTTTT. As protein: CASTQQGADTGELFF. The complete variable domain, with remaining parts taken from reference TRBV5-1 and TRBJ2-2, reads KAGVTQTPRYLIKTRGQQVTLSCSPISGHRSVSWYQQTPGQGLQFLFEYFSETQRNKGNFPGRFSGRQFSNSRSEMNVSTLELGDSALYLCASTQQGADTGELFFGEGSRLTVL.

This sequence joins TRBV7-6 and TRBJ2-5; maybe TRBD1 (6 bases). TRBJ2-7 explains the end of the DNA better; the J call may be wrong. The length of the CDR3 is 14 residues. Per the germline V gene, CDR1 is SGHVS and CDR2 is FNYEAQ. Written as DNA, the CDR3 is TGTGCCAGCAGCCGCGGCCAGGGGCCCTACGAGCAGTACTTC. Its translation: CASSRGQGPYEQYF.

The chain joins TRBV19 to TRBJ1-3; 8 positions agree with TRBD1. CDR3 length: 13 amino acids. V lost 6 bases to trimming and J lost 2 bases; unmatched junction nucleotides: 0. Germline V gene lookup returns CDR1 LNHDA and CDR2 SQIVND (reference sequence). CDR3 amino acids: CASRQGAGNTIYF. In DNA form, the CDR3 reads TGTGCCAGTAGACAGGGGGCTGGAAACACCATATATTTT.

The chain is built from TRBV9 and TRBJ2-3; D remains ambiguous. Germline-derived CDR1 and CDR2 are SGDLS and YYNGEE. The ends were cut back, 0 bases at V and 2 bases at J, with 10 bases in the middle. The CDR3 has 15 residues. The CDR3 reads CASSVGSTPTDTQYF. CDR3 nucleotide sequence: TGTGCCAGCAGCGTAGGGAGTACCCCCACAGATACGCAGTATTTT.

The CDR3 bases are TGTGCCAGTAGTATAGCGGGCACTGAAGCTTTCTTT. Translated: CASSIAGTEAFF. The V gene is TRBV19, the J gene TRBJ1-1; D is ambiguous. This CDR3 is 12 amino acids long. In germline, CDR1 is LNHDA, CDR2 SQIVND (reference sequence). V lost 1 base and J lost 4, with 4 bases in between.

This clone was seen more than once but under ten times. The gene calls are TRBV28 and TRBJ1-1, with a possible D match to TRBD1 (5 bases). Trimming took 7 bases from V and 10 from J, leaving 13 bases between them. Germline V lookup: CDR1 MDHEN, CDR2 SYDVKM. The CDR3 length is 11 residues. For the CDR3, the DNA is TGTGCCAGCAATTTTGGGGGGGGAGCTTTCTTT. Protein sequence: CASNFGGGAFF.

This clone was counted a single time. This chain joins TRBV2 and TRBJ2-3; D perhaps matches TRBD2 (5 bases). Germline lookup yields CDR1 SNHLY and CDR2 FYNNEI. The germline V and J ends were trimmed by 3 bases and 5 bases, with 6 bases remaining between them. This CDR3 is 12 amino acids long. The CDR3 here is CASSESGDTQYF. The DNA for the CDR3 is TGTGCCAGCAGTGAGAGCGGAGATACGCAGTATTTT.

The chain has TRBV6-4 and TRBJ1-5, with D hard to call. CDR3 size: 13 residues. Germline CDR1 reads MRHNA; CDR2 reads SNTAGT. V lost 2 bases and J lost 3, with 5 bases in between. Here the CDR3 reads CASSDGDNQPQHF. The CDR3 DNA reads as TGTGCCAGCAGTGACGGAGACAATCAGCCCCAGCATTTT.

The chain is built from TRBV2 and TRBJ2-2; a weak D match, TRBD2 (5 bases). Trimming cost V 2 bases and J 7 bases, with 11 bases left between them. The CDR3 is 14 residues long. Per germline, CDR1 SNHLY and CDR2 FYNNEI. CDR3 in DNA: TGTGCCAGCAGTGAACCCCCGGGGATCGGGGAGCTGTTTTTT. Amino acid sequence: CASSEPPGIGELFF.

The rearrangement uses TRBV6-5 and TRBJ2-7; tentative D call: TRBD1 (6 bases). V was cut by 6 bases and J by 9 bases, with 24 bases left in between. Germline V CDR1 and CDR2: MNHEY, SVGAGI. This CDR3 is 15 amino acids long. The CDR3 nucleotides read TGTGCCAGCAGCCCCACCGCAGGGGACCCCGACGGGCAGTACTTC. It yields the protein CASSPTAGDPDGQYF.

The table lists this clone with a few counts. V and J are TRBV4-1 and TRBJ1-1, with D uncertain. Germline CDR1 reads MGHRA; CDR2 reads YSYEKL. V lost 3 bases to trimming and J lost 4 bases, with 18 bases between them. There are 16 residues in the CDR3. CDR3 amino acids: CASSHPGVGYSTEAFF. Here the CDR3 DNA reads TGCGCCAGCAGCCACCCCGGGGTCGGGTACTCCACTGAAGCTTTCTTT.

The rearrangement links TRBV19 to TRBJ2-1, with D hard to call. V lost 0 bases, J lost 10 bases, and 13 bases lay in between. Germline lookup yields CDR1 LNHDA and CDR2 SQIVND (reference sequence). The CDR3 consists of 14 residues. The chain's CDR3 is CASSIDLNGQEQFF. The CDR3 DNA follows: TGTGCCAGTAGTATAGATCTCAACGGTCAAGAGCAGTTCTTC.